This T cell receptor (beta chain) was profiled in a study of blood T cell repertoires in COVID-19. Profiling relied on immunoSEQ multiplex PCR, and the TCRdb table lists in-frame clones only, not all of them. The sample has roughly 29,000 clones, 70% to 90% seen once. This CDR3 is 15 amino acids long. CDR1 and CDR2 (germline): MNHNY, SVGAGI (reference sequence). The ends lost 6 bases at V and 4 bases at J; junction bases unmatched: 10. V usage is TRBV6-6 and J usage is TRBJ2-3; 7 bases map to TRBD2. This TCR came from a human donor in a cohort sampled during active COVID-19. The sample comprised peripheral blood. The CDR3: CASSPRASGADTQYF. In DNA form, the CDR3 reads TGTGCCAGCAGCCCGAGGGCTAGCGGAGCAGATACGCAGTATTTT.